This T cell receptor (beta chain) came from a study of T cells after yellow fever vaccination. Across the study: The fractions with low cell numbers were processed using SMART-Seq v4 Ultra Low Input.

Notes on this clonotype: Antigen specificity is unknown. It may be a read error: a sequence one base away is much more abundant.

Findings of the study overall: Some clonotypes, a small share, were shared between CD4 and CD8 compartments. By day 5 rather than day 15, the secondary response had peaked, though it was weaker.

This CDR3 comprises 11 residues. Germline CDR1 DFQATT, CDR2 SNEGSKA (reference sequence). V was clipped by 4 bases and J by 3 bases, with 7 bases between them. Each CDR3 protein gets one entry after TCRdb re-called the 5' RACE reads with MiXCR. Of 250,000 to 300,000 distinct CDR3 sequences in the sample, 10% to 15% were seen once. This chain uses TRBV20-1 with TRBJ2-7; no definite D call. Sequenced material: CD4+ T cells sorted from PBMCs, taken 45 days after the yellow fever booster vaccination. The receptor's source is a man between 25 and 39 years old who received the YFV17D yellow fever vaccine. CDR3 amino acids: CSATTGYEQYF. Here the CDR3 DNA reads TGCAGTGCTACAACGGGCTACGAGCAGTACTTC.